The entry that follows covers one TCR beta chain sequence. The sample originates from a study of immune evolution from preneoplasia to lung adenocarcinoma. Germline loops: CDR1 SGHAT, CDR2 FQNNGV. The CDR3 totals 13 residues. V was shortened by 3 bases and J by 3 bases, with 7 bases between the two germline ends. After pathologic assessment, macro-dissection selected premalignant or tumor cells for extraction. Method: immunoSEQ multiplex PCR; TCRdb's copy keeps in-frame clones and lacks some. Altogether tens of thousands of clones are present, 75% being singletons, with the ten largest covering around 5.6%.

The chain is built from TRBV11-2 and TRBJ2-3; D unclear. The sequenced sample was FFPE invasive lung adenocarcinoma tissue. The TCR comes from a person aged 55 to 75 with lung adenocarcinoma. CDR3 bases: TGTGCCAGCAGCTTTTCTGGAACAGATACGCAGTATTTT. It translates to CASSFSGTDTQYF.